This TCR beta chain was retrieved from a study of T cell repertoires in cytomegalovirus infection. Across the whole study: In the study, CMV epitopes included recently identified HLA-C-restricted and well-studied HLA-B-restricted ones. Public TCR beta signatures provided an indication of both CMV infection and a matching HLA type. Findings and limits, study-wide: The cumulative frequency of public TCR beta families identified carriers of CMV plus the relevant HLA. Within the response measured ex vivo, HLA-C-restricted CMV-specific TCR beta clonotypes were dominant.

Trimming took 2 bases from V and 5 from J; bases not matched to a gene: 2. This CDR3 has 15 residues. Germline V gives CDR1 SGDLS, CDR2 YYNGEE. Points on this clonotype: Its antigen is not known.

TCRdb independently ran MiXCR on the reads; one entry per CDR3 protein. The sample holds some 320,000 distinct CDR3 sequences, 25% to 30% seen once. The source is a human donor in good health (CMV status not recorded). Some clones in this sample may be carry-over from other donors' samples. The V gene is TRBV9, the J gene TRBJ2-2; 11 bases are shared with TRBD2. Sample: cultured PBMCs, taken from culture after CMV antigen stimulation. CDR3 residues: CASSVSSGRTGELFF. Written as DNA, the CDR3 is TGTGCCAGCAGCGTTTCTAGCGGGAGGACCGGGGAGCTGTTTTTT.